This is a list of T cell receptor beta chains from one sample in a study of shared clonotypes between healthy human individuals. Profiled with immunoSEQ multiplex PCR; TCRdb holds only in-frame clones, not every one. The data contain hundreds of thousands of clones, about 92% of them singletons. What was sequenced was naive CD8+ T cells sorted from blood. These receptors were collected from a man aged 30-40 years in good health. Each CDR3 is given with its conserved first and last residue. The D gene is left open where the match is weak. Expanded clones are given a class, and other clones once, few, many or no size at all.

NA,TRBV28,NA,TRBJ2-2,TGTGCCAGCAGTCCAGGGACCGGGGAGCTGTTTTTT,CASSPGTGELFF
NA,TRBV14,NA,TRBJ2-5,TGTGCCAGCAGCCAAGCTAGCAGGGGGGGCCAAGAGACCCAGTACTTC,CASSQASRGGQETQYF
NA,TRBV27,NA,TRBJ1-2,TGTGCCAGCAGTTTGATATGGCAGGGCGCGTCTTCGGACGGCTACACCTTC,CASSLIWQGASSDGYTF
TRBD1,TRBV9,once,TRBJ2-7,TGTGCCAGCAGCGTGGCGGACAGGGGTTTTACCTACGAGCAGTACTTC,CASSVADRGFTYEQYF
TRBD2,TRBV13,NA,TRBJ2-7,TGTGCCAGCAGCTTAGGGACTAGCGGGGCCTCCTACGAGCAGTACTTC,CASSLGTSGASYEQYF
NA,TRBV11-2,NA,TRBJ2-7,TGTGCCAGCAGCTCCCTTCAGCGCATTCCATCCTACGAGCAGTACTTC,CASSSLQRIPSYEQYF
NA,TRBV7-2,NA,TRBJ2-7,TGTGCCAGCAGGGAGGCGCTCCACGAGCAGTACTTC,CASREALHEQYF
TRBD2,TRBV11-3,NA,TRBJ2-5,TGTGCCAGCAGCACCTGGACTAGCGGAGGCCAAGAGACCCAGTACTTC,CASSTWTSGGQETQYF
TRBD2,TRBV11-2,NA,TRBJ2-1,TGTGCCAGCACCCCGCTCCCACTAGCGGCCGCCCCATACAATGAGCAGTTCTTC,CASTPLPLAAAPYNEQFF
TRBD2,TRBV7-3,once,TRBJ2-6,TGTGCCAGCAGCTTAAGGCGGGGACTAGCGGGACCCGGGGCCAACGTCCTGACTTTC,CASSLRRGLAGPGANVLTF
NA,TRBV21-1,once,TRBJ2-1,TGTGCCAGCAGTAGTTTTAGCGGGAGGGCCGAGTTGAATGAGCAGTTCTTC,CASSSFSGRAELNEQFF
NA,TRBV5-1,NA,TRBJ2-1,TGCGCCAGCACCTCGGGGACTGCGCTTGAAGAGCAGTTCTTC,CASTSGTALEEQFF
TRBD2,TRBV15,NA,TRBJ2-7,TGTGCCACCAGCAGACTAGCGGGAGGGCCCAACGAGCAGTACTTC,CATSRLAGGPNEQYF
TRBD2,TRBV5-1,NA,TRBJ2-2,TGCGCCAGCAGCGGGGGACTAGCGGGGAGGACCGGGGAGCTGTTTTTT,CASSGGLAGRTGELFF
TRBD1,TRBV7-9,NA,TRBJ1-2,TGTGCCAGCAGCTTGGGACAGCCCCGCTATGGCTACACCTTC,CASSLGQPRYGYTF
NA,TRBV7-9,NA,TRBJ2-7,TGTGCCAGCAGCCCCAGAGGCGGCAACGAGCAGTACTTC,CASSPRGGNEQYF
NA,TRBV4-1,NA,TRBJ2-7,TGCGCCAGCAGCCTCCGGGACGCTGCCTACGAGCAGTACTTC,CASSLRDAAYEQYF
TRBD2,TRBV2,few,TRBJ2-7,TGTGCCAGCACCCCCGAAAGCGGGAGTTTTTACGAGCAGTACTTC,CASTPESGSFYEQYF
TRBD1,TRBV5-5,NA,TRBJ2-7,TGTGCCAGCAGCTGGACAGGCTACGAGCAGTACTTC,CASSWTGYEQYF
NA,TRBV4-3,NA,TRBJ2-7,TGCGCCAGCAGCCAAGATTTTGCTCCTTCCTACGAGCAGTACTTC,CASSQDFAPSYEQYF
TRBD2,TRBV7-2,NA,TRBJ2-1,TGTGCCAGCAGCGATAACTTAGCGGGGCTAATCTACAATGAGCAGTTCTTC,CASSDNLAGLIYNEQFF
NA,TRBV27,NA,TRBJ2-7,TGTGCCAGCAGTTTAAACCCAGGGACCAAAGAGCAGTACTTC,CASSLNPGTKEQYF
TRBD2,TRBV7-6,once,TRBJ2-2,TGTGCCAGCAGCGGGTCGGGCGCGGGAGGTAACACCGGGGAGCTGTTTTTT,CASSGSGAGGNTGELFF
TRBD1,TRBV28,NA,TRBJ1-3,TGTGCCAGCAGTGCACCCTCGACAGGGTTCAGATTTGGAAACACCATATATTTT,CASSAPSTGFRFGNTIYF
NA,TRBV14,NA,TRBJ1-1,TGTGCCAGCAGCCAAAGAGATATCTTGAACACTGAAGCTTTCTTT,CASSQRDILNTEAFF
NA,TRBV30,NA,TRBJ1-2,TGTGCCTGGAGTGGAAGGGGAATAAACTATGGCTACACCTTC,CAWSGRGINYGYTF
TRBD2,TRBV10-3,NA,TRBJ2-1,TGTGCCATCAGGGGGAGGGCCGAGTCATTGGATGAGCAGTTCTTC,CAIRGRAESLDEQFF
NA,TRBV21-1,NA,TRBJ2-4,TGTGCCAGCAGTCGTGGACTAGGGGATGAAGCCAAAAACATTCAGTACTTC,CASSRGLGDEAKNIQYF
NA,TRBV7-2,NA,TRBJ2-7,TGTGCCAGCAGCTTAGCGGTGGGCATTTGGGACGAGCAGTACTTC,CASSLAVGIWDEQYF
NA,TRBV4-1,once,TRBJ2-7,TGCGCCAGCAGCCTCCGGGACTGGGGTTCCGAGCAGTACTTC,CASSLRDWGSEQYF
NA,TRBV9,NA,TRBJ2-7,TGTGCCAGCAGCCACAGTCGGGGGATGGGCTACGAGCAGTACTTC,CASSHSRGMGYEQYF
NA,TRBV29-1,NA,TRBJ2-5,TGCAGCGTTGGGCAGGGCTTTTGGGAGACCCAGTACTTC,CSVGQGFWETQYF
NA,TRBV7-3,NA,TRBJ2-1,TGTGCCAGCAGCTCTCCCGACCAACTAAATGAGCAGTTCTTC,CASSSPDQLNEQFF
NA,TRBV9,NA,TRBJ2-1,TGTGCCAGCAGCGTAGGGGGCGGGACGGGCAATGAGCAGTTCTTC,CASSVGGGTGNEQFF
NA,TRBV4-1,NA,TRBJ2-5,TGCGCCAGCAGCCAAGATAGTGACGGGACCCAGTACTTC,CASSQDSDGTQYF
TRBD1,TRBV4-1,NA,TRBJ2-2,TGCGCCAGCAGCCAAGAAGGGACAGGGGATTCCGGGGAGCTGTTTTTT,CASSQEGTGDSGELFF
NA,TRBV13,NA,TRBJ2-7,TGTGCCAGCAGCTCCTCCTCATCGGAGAAGTACTTC,CASSSSSSEKYF
NA,TRBV28,NA,TRBJ1-5,TGTGCCAGCAGGCTGGAACAGGGTACGCCCCAGCATTTT,CASRLEQGTPQHF
TRBD2,TRBV6-4,NA,TRBJ2-1,TGTGCCAGCAGTGACTCCCCTGGACTAGCGGGAGCTAACAATGAGCAGTTCTTC,CASSDSPGLAGANNEQFF
NA,TRBV6-5,NA,TRBJ2-3,TGTGCCAGCAGAAAGGTTGGGGATACGCAGTATTTT,CASRKVGDTQYF
TRBD2,TRBV7-8,NA,TRBJ2-1,TGTGCCAGCAGCTTGGGTAGCGGGATAATGTACAATGAGCAGTTCTTC,CASSLGSGIMYNEQFF
NA,TRBV7-9,NA,TRBJ2-3,TGTGCCAGCCTACCAGGAGGCGGGGCAGATACGCAGTATTTT,CASLPGGGADTQYF
TRBD1,TRBV6-6,once,TRBJ1-2,TGTGCCAGCAGTTACGGAGGGGGCGCGGACACCTTC,CASSYGGGADTF
TRBD2,TRBV27,NA,TRBJ2-1,TGTGCCAGCAGTTCCCCTCCGGGACAGGTTATCACTAGCGGGAGAGATAACGCCTACAATGAGCAGTTCTTC,CASSSPPGQVITSGRDNAYNEQFF